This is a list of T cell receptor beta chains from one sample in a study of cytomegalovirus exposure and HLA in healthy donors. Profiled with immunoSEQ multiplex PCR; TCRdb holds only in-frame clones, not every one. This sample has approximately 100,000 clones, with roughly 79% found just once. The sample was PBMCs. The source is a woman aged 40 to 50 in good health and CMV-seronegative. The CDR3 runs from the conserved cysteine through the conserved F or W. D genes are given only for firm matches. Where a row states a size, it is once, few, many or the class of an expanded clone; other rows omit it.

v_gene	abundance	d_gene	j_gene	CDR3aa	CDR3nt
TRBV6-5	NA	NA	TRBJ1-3	CASRSLSSGNTIYF	TGTGCCAGCCGGAGCCTAAGCTCTGGAAACACCATATATTTT
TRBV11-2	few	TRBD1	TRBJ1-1	CASSLDSGGLTEAFF	TGTGCCAGCAGCTTAGATTCAGGGGGGTTAACTGAAGCTTTCTTT
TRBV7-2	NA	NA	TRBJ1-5	CASSIQRDQPQHF	TGTGCCAGCAGCATTCAGAGGGATCAGCCCCAGCATTTT
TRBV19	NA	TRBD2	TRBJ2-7	CASSPGTSDYEQYF	TGTGCCAGTAGCCCAGGGACTAGCGACTACGAGCAGTACTTC
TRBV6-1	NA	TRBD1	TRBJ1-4	CASSEKGQGLEKLFF	TGTGCCAGCAGTGAGAAGGGACAGGGTTTAGAAAAACTGTTTTTT
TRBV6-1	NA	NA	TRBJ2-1	CASSGLVKRVADEQFF	TGTGCCAGCAGTGGACTTGTTAAGCGAGTCGCCGATGAGCAGTTCTTC
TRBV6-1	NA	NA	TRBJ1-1	CASSDWGRGAFF	TGTGCCAGCAGTGATTGGGGCAGGGGAGCTTTCTTT
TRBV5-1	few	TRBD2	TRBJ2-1	CASSLGLGGGTSSYNEQFF	TGCGCCAGCAGCTTGGGACTTGGCGGGGGGACCAGCTCCTACAATGAGCAGTTCTTC
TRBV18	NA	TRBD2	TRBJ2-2	CASSKGGLAANTGELFF	TGTGCCAGCTCAAAGGGGGGACTAGCGGCGAACACCGGGGAGCTGTTTTTT
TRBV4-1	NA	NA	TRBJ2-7	CASSQQARPTGSYEQYF	TGCGCCAGCAGCCAACAAGCCCGACCGACAGGTTCCTACGAGCAGTACTTC
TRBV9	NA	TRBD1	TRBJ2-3	CASSKRQGSDTQYF	TGTGCCAGCAGCAAAAGACAGGGGTCAGATACGCAGTATTTT
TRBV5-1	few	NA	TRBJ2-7	CASSETRGGEQYF	TGCGCCAGCAGCGAGACAAGGGGGGGCGAGCAGTACTTC
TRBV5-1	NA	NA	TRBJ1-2	CASSPGGREYGYTF	TGCGCCAGCAGCCCCGGAGGGAGGGAATATGGCTACACCTTC
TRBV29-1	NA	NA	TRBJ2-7	CSVEDLDSGEQYF	TGCAGCGTTGAAGACCTTGACTCGGGGGAGCAGTACTTC
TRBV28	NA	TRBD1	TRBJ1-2	CAIPTGGLGGYTF	TGTGCCATTCCTACAGGGGGCCTGGGAGGCTACACCTTC
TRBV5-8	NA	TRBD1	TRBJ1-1	CASSLVQGAVTEAFF	TGTGCCAGCAGCTTGGTTCAGGGGGCCGTCACTGAAGCTTTCTTT
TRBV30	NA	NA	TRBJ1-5	CAWSPVGGLGQPQHF	TGTGCCTGGAGTCCTGTAGGGGGTCTGGGGCAGCCCCAGCATTTT
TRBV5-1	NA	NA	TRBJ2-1	CASSLDMNSYYNEQFF	TGCGCCAGCAGCTTGGATATGAATTCCTACTACAATGAGCAGTTCTTC
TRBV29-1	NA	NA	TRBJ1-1	CSVHLARGVGEAFF	TGCAGCGTTCACCTAGCACGGGGGGTGGGTGAAGCTTTCTTT
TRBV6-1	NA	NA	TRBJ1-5	CASSQGRFSNQPQHF	TGTGCCAGCAGTCAGGGAAGGTTTAGCAATCAGCCCCAGCATTTT
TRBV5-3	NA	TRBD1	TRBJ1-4	CARRGGQGVSEKLFF	TGTGCCAGAAGGGGAGGACAGGGAGTGAGTGAAAAACTGTTTTTT
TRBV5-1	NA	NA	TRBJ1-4	CASSFAGEGHREKLFF	TGCGCCAGCAGCTTCGCAGGGGAGGGGCATCGGGAAAAACTGTTTTTT
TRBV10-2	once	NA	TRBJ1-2	CAPSVGYTF	TGCGCCCCGTCGGTCGGCTACACCTTC
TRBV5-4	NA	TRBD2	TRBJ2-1	CASRIGSSGGIPDNNEQFF	TGTGCCAGCAGAATTGGGTCTAGCGGGGGAATCCCCGATAACAATGAGCAGTTCTTC
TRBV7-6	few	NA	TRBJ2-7	CASSSAEDEQYF	TGTGCCAGCAGCTCCGCGGAAGACGAGCAGTACTTC
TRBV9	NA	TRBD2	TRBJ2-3	CASSPNAGVGAGGSSSTDTQYF	TGTGCCAGCAGCCCCAACGCGGGGGTGGGGGCGGGGGGTTCCAGTAGCACAGATACGCAGTATTTT
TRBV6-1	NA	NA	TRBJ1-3	CASSEGSDISGNTIYF	TGTGCCAGCAGTGAAGGTTCGGACATCTCTGGAAACACCATATATTTT
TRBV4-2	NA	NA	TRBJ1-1	CASSQGREITEAFF	TGTGCCAGCAGCCAAGGTCGGGAAATCACTGAAGCTTTCTTT
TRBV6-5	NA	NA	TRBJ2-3	CASSYSKTTSTDTQYF	TGTGCCAGCAGTTACTCGAAAACTACAAGCACAGATACGCAGTATTTT
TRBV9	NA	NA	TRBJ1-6	CASSVGADQNSPLHF	TGTGCCAGCAGCGTAGGGGCAGATCAGAATTCACCCCTCCACTTT
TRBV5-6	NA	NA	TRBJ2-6	CASSRERPNVLTF	TGTGCCAGCAGCCGGGAGAGGCCCAACGTCCTGACTTTC
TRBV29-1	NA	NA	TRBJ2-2	CSVGGPTNTGELFF	TGCAGCGTGGGGGGACCCACGAACACCGGGGAGCTGTTTTTT
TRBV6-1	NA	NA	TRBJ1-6	CASSEAVQGHYNSPLHF	TGTGCCAGCAGTGAAGCAGTGCAGGGACATTATAATTCCCCCCTCCACTTT
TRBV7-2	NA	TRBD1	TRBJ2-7	CASSFPGQGAGEQYF	TGTGCCAGCAGCTTCCCGGGACAGGGGGCCGGGGAGCAGTACTTC
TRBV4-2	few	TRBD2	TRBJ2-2	CASSGFGGRTGELFF	TGTGCCAGCAGTGGGTTCGGGGGGAGGACCGGGGAGCTGTTTTTT
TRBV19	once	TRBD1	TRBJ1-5	CASSIGTGGFRSNQPQHF	TGTGCCAGTAGTATCGGGACAGGGGGCTTTCGGAGCAATCAGCCCCAGCATTTT
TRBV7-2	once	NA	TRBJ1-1	CASSLDLTFMGAFF	TGTGCCAGCAGCTTAGATTTGACTTTTATGGGAGCTTTCTTT
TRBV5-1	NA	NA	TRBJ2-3	CASSLETSTDTQYF	TGCGCCAGCAGCTTGGAGACTAGCACAGATACGCAGTATTTT
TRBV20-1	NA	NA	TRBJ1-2	CSGADGYTF	TGCAGTGGCGCTGATGGCTACACCTTC
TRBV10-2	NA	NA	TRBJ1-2	CASSLGDSTNYGYTF	TGCGCCAGCAGTTTGGGTGACAGTACTAACTATGGCTACACCTTC
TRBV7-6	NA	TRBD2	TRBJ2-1	CASSFAGGPYNEQFF	TGTGCCAGCAGCTTCGCGGGGGGGCCCTACAATGAGCAGTTCTTC
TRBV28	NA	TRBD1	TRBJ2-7	CASSPGGSGEQYF	TGTGCCAGCAGCCCAGGGGGCTCCGGCGAGCAGTACTTC
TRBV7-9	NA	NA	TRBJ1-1	CASSAPGGTEAFF	TGTGCCAGCAGCGCCCCGGGGGGCACTGAAGCTTTCTTT
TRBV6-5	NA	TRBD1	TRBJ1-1	CASRSGDRRLTEAFF	TGTGCCAGCAGATCAGGGGACAGGAGGCTAACTGAAGCTTTCTTT
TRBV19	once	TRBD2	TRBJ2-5	CASSTELAEETQYF	TGTGCCAGTAGTACCGAACTAGCGGAAGAGACCCAGTACTTC